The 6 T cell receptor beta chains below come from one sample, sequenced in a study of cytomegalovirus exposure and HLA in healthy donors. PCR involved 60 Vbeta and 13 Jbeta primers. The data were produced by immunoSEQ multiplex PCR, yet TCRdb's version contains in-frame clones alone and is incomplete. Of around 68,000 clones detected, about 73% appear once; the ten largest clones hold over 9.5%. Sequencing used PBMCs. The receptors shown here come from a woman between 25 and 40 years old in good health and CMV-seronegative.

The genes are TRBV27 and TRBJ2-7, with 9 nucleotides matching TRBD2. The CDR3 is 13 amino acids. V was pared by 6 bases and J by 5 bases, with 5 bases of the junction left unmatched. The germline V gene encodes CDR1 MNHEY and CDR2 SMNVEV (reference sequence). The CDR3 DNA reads TGTGCCAGCAGACGGACTAGCGTCAACGAGCAGTACTTC. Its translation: CASRRTSVNEQYF.

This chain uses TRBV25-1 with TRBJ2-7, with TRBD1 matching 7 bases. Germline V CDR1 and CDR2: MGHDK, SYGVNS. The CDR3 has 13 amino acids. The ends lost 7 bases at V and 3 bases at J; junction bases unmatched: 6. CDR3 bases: TGTGCCAGCACACCCCGGGACAGCTACGAGCAGTACTTC. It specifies CASTPRDSYEQYF.

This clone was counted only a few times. The CDR3 protein is CASSFPGNEKLFF. The CDR3 nucleotides read TGTGCCAGCAGCTTTCCAGGGAATGAAAAACTGTTTTTT. The J gene is TRBJ1-4, the V gene TRBV7-9, with D perhaps matching TRBD1 (5 bases). The germline V gene encodes CDR1 SEHNR and CDR2 FQNEAQ (reference sequence). The CDR3 is 13 residues long. V was shortened by 3 bases and J by 5 bases, with 7 bases between the two germline ends. Using reference TRBV7-9 and TRBJ1-4 for the parts outside the CDR3, the full variable domain is DTGVSQNPRHKITKRGQNVTFRCDPISEHNRLYWYRQTLGQGPEFLTYFQNEAQLEKSRLLSDRFSAERPKGSFSTLEIQRTEQGDSAMYLCASSFPGNEKLFFGSGTQLSVL.

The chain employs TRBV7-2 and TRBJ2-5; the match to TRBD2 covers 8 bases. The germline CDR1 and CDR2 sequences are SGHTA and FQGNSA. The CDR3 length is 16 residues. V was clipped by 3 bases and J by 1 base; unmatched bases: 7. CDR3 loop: CASSFDSRGAQETQYF. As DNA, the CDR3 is TGTGCCAGCAGCTTCGACTCGCGGGGGGCCCAAGAGACCCAGTACTTC.

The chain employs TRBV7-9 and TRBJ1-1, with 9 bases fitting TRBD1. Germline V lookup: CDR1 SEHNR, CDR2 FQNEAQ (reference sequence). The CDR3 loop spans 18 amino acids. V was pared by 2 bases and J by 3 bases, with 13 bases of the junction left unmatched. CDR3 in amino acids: CASSLLALRDRVDTEAFF. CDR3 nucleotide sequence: TGTGCCAGCAGCTTACTGGCCCTCCGGGACAGGGTGGACACTGAAGCTTTCTTT.

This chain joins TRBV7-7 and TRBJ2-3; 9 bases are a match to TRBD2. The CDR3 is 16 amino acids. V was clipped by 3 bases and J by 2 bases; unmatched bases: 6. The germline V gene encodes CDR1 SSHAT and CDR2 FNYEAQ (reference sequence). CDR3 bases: TGTGCCAGCAGCTTGGGGACTAGCCTCCTCACAGATACGCAGTATTTT. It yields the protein CASSLGTSLLTDTQYF.